This is a list of T cell receptor beta chains from one sample in a study of cytomegalovirus exposure and HLA in healthy donors. Sequenced by immunoSEQ multiplex PCR; TCRdb stores in-frame clones only, minus some. Of roughly 150,000 clones in the sample, around 76% were seen once. The sequencing input was PBMCs. The receptor source for this set is a girl aged 5 to 17 in good health and CMV-seropositive. Both conserved end residues are part of each CDR3. The order of the fields is J gene, D gene, V gene, clone size, CDR3 protein, CDR3 DNA. The D gene is left open where the match is weak. Rows give clone size only sometimes, using once, few, many, or a class for an expanded clone.

j_gene: TRBJ1-2; d_gene: TRBD1; v_gene: TRBV7-6; abundance: .; CDR3aa: CASSLDRGYGYTF; CDR3nt: TGTGCCAGCAGCTTGGACAGGGGGTATGGCTACACCTTC
j_gene: TRBJ2-3; d_gene: .; v_gene: TRBV27; abundance: few; CDR3aa: CASSEETGVSTDTQYF; CDR3nt: TGTGCCAGCAGCGAGGAAACGGGAGTGAGCACAGATACGCAGTATTTT
j_gene: TRBJ1-2; d_gene: TRBD1; v_gene: TRBV5-4; abundance: .; CDR3aa: CASSYATGAYGYTF; CDR3nt: TGTGCCAGCAGCTACGCGACAGGGGCCTATGGCTACACCTTC
j_gene: TRBJ2-1; d_gene: TRBD2; v_gene: TRBV7-3; abundance: once; CDR3aa: CASSSLAGGYNEQFF; CDR3nt: TGTGCCAGCAGCTCCCTAGCGGGGGGATACAATGAGCAGTTCTTC
j_gene: TRBJ1-2; d_gene: .; v_gene: TRBV9; abundance: .; CDR3aa: CASSVEQGTYGYTF; CDR3nt: TGTGCCAGCAGCGTAGAGCAGGGTACCTATGGCTACACCTTC
j_gene: TRBJ1-2; d_gene: TRBD1; v_gene: TRBV29-1; abundance: few; CDR3aa: CSVVPGTGGAGYTF; CDR3nt: TGCAGCGTCGTTCCCGGGACAGGGGGCGCGGGCTACACCTTC
j_gene: TRBJ2-3; d_gene: .; v_gene: TRBV27; abundance: .; CDR3aa: CASSLQRLSTDTQYF; CDR3nt: TGTGCCAGCAGTTTACAGCGGCTCTCCACAGATACGCAGTATTTT
j_gene: TRBJ2-7; d_gene: TRBD2; v_gene: TRBV6-6; abundance: .; CDR3aa: CASSYSQRESSYEQYF; CDR3nt: TGTGCCAGCAGTTACTCCCAGCGGGAGAGCTCCTACGAGCAGTACTTC
j_gene: TRBJ2-1; d_gene: .; v_gene: TRBV19; abundance: .; CDR3aa: CASSLAGDDNEQFF; CDR3nt: TGTGCCAGTAGTTTGGCAGGGGACGACAATGAGCAGTTCTTC
j_gene: TRBJ1-2; d_gene: .; v_gene: TRBV5-6; abundance: .; CDR3aa: CASSSQGNGYTF; CDR3nt: TGTGCCAGCAGTTCACAGGGTAATGGCTACACCTTC
j_gene: TRBJ2-4; d_gene: TRBD1; v_gene: TRBV27; abundance: .; CDR3aa: CASRFRQGRNIQYF; CDR3nt: TGTGCCAGCAGGTTCCGACAGGGCAGGAACATTCAGTACTTC
j_gene: TRBJ1-2; d_gene: TRBD1; v_gene: TRBV5-1; abundance: .; CDR3aa: CASSLEGGGETLYYGYTF; CDR3nt: TGCGCCAGCAGCTTGGAAGGAGGGGGCGAAACCTTATACTATGGCTACACCTTC
j_gene: TRBJ1-2; d_gene: .; v_gene: TRBV27; abundance: .; CDR3aa: CASSFRGAYTF; CDR3nt: TGTGCCAGCAGTTTCAGGGGTGCGTACACCTTC
j_gene: TRBJ2-3; d_gene: TRBD1; v_gene: TRBV4-3; abundance: once; CDR3aa: CASSQEQGQGVDTQYF; CDR3nt: TGCGCCAGCAGCCAAGAACAGGGACAGGGAGTAGATACGCAGTATTTT
j_gene: TRBJ2-7; d_gene: TRBD2; v_gene: TRBV6-1; abundance: .; CDR3aa: CASRGLAGGREQYF; CDR3nt: TGTGCCAGCAGGGGACTAGCGGGGGGGCGGGAGCAGTACTTC
j_gene: TRBJ1-1; d_gene: TRBD1; v_gene: TRBV6-5; abundance: .; CDR3aa: CASSPGQANTEAFF; CDR3nt: TGTGCCAGCAGCCCGGGACAGGCTAACACTGAAGCTTTCTTT
j_gene: TRBJ1-1; d_gene: .; v_gene: TRBV19; abundance: .; CDR3aa: CASKGDTNTEAFF; CDR3nt: TGTGCCAGTAAGGGGGACACGAACACTGAAGCTTTCTTT
j_gene: TRBJ1-5; d_gene: TRBD1; v_gene: TRBV10-3; abundance: .; CDR3aa: CAISERQGDQPQHF; CDR3nt: TGTGCCATCAGTGAGCGACAGGGGGATCAGCCCCAGCATTTT
j_gene: TRBJ2-1; d_gene: .; v_gene: TRBV4-1; abundance: .; CDR3aa: CASSQDGTGYDNEQFF; CDR3nt: TGCGCCAGCAGTCAAGATGGGACTGGCTATGACAATGAGCAGTTCTTC
j_gene: TRBJ2-5; d_gene: TRBD1; v_gene: TRBV7-3; abundance: .; CDR3aa: CASSSGTGDPETQYF; CDR3nt: TGTGCCAGCAGTTCCGGGACAGGGGATCCCGAGACCCAGTACTTC
j_gene: TRBJ2-2; d_gene: TRBD2; v_gene: TRBV7-3; abundance: .; CDR3aa: CASSLMGGRNTGELFF; CDR3nt: TGTGCCAGCAGCTTAATGGGAGGGAGGAACACCGGGGAGCTGTTTTTT
j_gene: TRBJ1-4; d_gene: .; v_gene: TRBV27; abundance: .; CDR3aa: CASSLKGGSTNEKLFF; CDR3nt: TGTGCCAGCAGTTTAAAAGGAGGATCAACTAATGAAAAACTGTTTTTT
j_gene: TRBJ2-5; d_gene: .; v_gene: TRBV18; abundance: .; CDR3aa: CASSPSRGGGRETQYF; CDR3nt: TGTGCCAGCTCACCATCGAGGGGAGGGGGTCGAGAGACCCAGTACTTC
j_gene: TRBJ1-1; d_gene: .; v_gene: TRBV7-9; abundance: .; CDR3aa: CASSLRGRGLTEAFF; CDR3nt: TGTGCCAGCAGCTTAAGAGGGAGAGGTCTCACTGAAGCTTTCTTT
j_gene: TRBJ1-1; d_gene: .; v_gene: TRBV28; abundance: .; CDR3aa: CASLSSGWNTEAFF; CDR3nt: TGTGCCAGCCTGAGTTCAGGCTGGAACACTGAAGCTTTCTTT
j_gene: TRBJ2-3; d_gene: TRBD2; v_gene: TRBV4-1; abundance: .; CDR3aa: CASSQRYSGGTPNTDTQYF; CDR3nt: TGCGCCAGCAGCCAAAGGTATAGCGGGGGGACGCCTAACACAGATACGCAGTATTTT
j_gene: TRBJ2-3; d_gene: TRBD2; v_gene: TRBV5-1; abundance: .; CDR3aa: CASSLEPSGRGYGDTQYF; CDR3nt: TGCGCCAGCAGCTTGGAGCCTAGCGGGAGGGGCTACGGAGATACGCAGTATTTT
j_gene: TRBJ2-7; d_gene: TRBD1; v_gene: TRBV9; abundance: .; CDR3aa: CASSVVGTGLVQQYF; CDR3nt: TGTGCCAGCAGCGTAGTGGGGACAGGGTTGGTTCAGCAGTACTTC
j_gene: TRBJ2-1; d_gene: .; v_gene: TRBV7-3; abundance: once; CDR3aa: CASSLTPRSTYNEQFF; CDR3nt: TGTGCCAGCAGCTTAACTCCTAGGAGTACCTACAATGAGCAGTTCTTC
j_gene: TRBJ1-1; d_gene: TRBD1; v_gene: TRBV7-9; abundance: once; CDR3aa: CASSAWTGYWGTEAFF; CDR3nt: TGTGCCAGCAGCGCCTGGACAGGTTACTGGGGAACTGAAGCTTTCTTT
j_gene: TRBJ2-1; d_gene: .; v_gene: TRBV7-9; abundance: .; CDR3aa: CASSLVALVMDEQFF; CDR3nt: TGTGCCAGCAGCTTAGTCGCCCTAGTCATGGATGAGCAGTTCTTC
j_gene: TRBJ2-3; d_gene: .; v_gene: TRBV5-5; abundance: once; CDR3aa: CASSSLTGSPTDTQYF; CDR3nt: TGTGCCAGCAGCTCCCTGACTGGCTCCCCCACAGATACGCAGTATTTT
j_gene: TRBJ1-2; d_gene: TRBD1; v_gene: TRBV6-5; abundance: .; CDR3aa: CASGPSTGGLYGYTF; CDR3nt: TGTGCCAGCGGCCCTTCGACAGGGGGCCTCTATGGCTACACCTTC
j_gene: TRBJ2-5; d_gene: TRBD2; v_gene: TRBV11-2; abundance: .; CDR3aa: CASSLDPVLAGGLHQETQYF; CDR3nt: TGTGCCAGCAGCTTAGATCCTGTGCTAGCGGGGGGTTTACACCAAGAGACCCAGTACTTC
j_gene: TRBJ1-1; d_gene: TRBD1; v_gene: TRBV15; abundance: .; CDR3aa: CATSRDRQGARAGEAFF; CDR3nt: TGTGCCACCAGCAGAGACAGACAGGGGGCGCGAGCAGGCGAAGCTTTCTTT
j_gene: TRBJ1-2; d_gene: .; v_gene: TRBV28; abundance: once; CDR3aa: CASSLGQNYGYTF; CDR3nt: TGTGCCAGCAGTTTAGGTCAGAACTATGGCTACACCTTC
j_gene: TRBJ2-7; d_gene: .; v_gene: TRBV12-5; abundance: once; CDR3aa: CASVRGVEDEQYF; CDR3nt: TGTGCTAGTGTAAGGGGTGTAGAGGACGAGCAGTACTTC
j_gene: TRBJ1-3; d_gene: TRBD1; v_gene: TRBV5-6; abundance: .; CDR3aa: CASSPGQGYTIYF; CDR3nt: TGTGCCAGCAGCCCGGGACAGGGGTACACCATATATTTT
j_gene: TRBJ2-2; d_gene: .; v_gene: TRBV11-2; abundance: few; CDR3aa: CASRAGWTGELFF; CDR3nt: TGTGCCAGCAGGGCAGGGTGGACCGGGGAGCTGTTTTTT